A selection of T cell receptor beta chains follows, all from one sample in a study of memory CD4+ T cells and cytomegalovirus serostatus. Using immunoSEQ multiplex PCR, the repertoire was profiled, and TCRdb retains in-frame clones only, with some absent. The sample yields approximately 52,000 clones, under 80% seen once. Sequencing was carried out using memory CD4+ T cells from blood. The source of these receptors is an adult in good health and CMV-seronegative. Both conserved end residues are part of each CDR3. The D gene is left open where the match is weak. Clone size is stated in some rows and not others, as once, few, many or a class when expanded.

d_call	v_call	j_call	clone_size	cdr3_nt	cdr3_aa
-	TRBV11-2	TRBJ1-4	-	TGTGCCAGCAGCTCCGACAGCGAAAAACTGTTTTTT	CASSSDSEKLFF
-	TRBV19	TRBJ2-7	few	TGTGCCAGTAGTACGCGGGATTTCTACGAGCAGTACTTC	CASSTRDFYEQYF
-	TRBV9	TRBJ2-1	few	TGTGCCAGCAGCGTAGGGGATCTAGCGGAGCAGTTCTTC	CASSVGDLAEQFF
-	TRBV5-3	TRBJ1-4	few	TGTGCCAGAAGCTGGAACGAGGAAAAACTGTTTTTT	CARSWNEEKLFF
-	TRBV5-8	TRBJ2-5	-	TGTGCCAGCAGCTCCGGGCCCCTACAAGAGACCCAGTACTTC	CASSSGPLQETQYF
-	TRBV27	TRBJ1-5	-	TGTGCCAGCAGTTTACGACGGGATAGCAATCAGCCCCAGCATTTT	CASSLRRDSNQPQHF
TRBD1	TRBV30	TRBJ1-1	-	TGTGCCTGGCGCAGGGACAGGGGTTATACTGAAGCTTTCTTT	CAWRRDRGYTEAFF
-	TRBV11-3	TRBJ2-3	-	TGTGCCAGCAGCTGGGGGGCGGAACCCACAGATACGCAGTATTTT	CASSWGAEPTDTQYF
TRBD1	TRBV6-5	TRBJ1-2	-	TGTGCCAGCAGAGACAGGGGGCTGGGCTATGGCTACACCTTC	CASRDRGLGYGYTF
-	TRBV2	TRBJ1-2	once	TGTGCCAGCAGGGACAGCCCTAACTATGGCTACACCTTC	CASRDSPNYGYTF
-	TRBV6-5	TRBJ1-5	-	TGTGCCAGCAGCCCAACAGGGAAGGTGCAGCCCCAGCATTTT	CASSPTGKVQPQHF
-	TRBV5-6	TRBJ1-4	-	TGTGCCAGCAGCCCTGTCGGCATGGCTAATGAAAAACTGTTTTTT	CASSPVGMANEKLFF
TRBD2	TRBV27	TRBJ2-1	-	TGTGCCAGCAGTTATCGGACTAGCGGGGGCCTAAACAATGAGCAGTTCTTC	CASSYRTSGGLNNEQFF
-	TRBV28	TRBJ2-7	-	TGTGCCAGCAGTTACCCCTCGGGGAGTACCTACGAGCAGTACTTC	CASSYPSGSTYEQYF
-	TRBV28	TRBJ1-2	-	TGTGCCAGCAGTTTAGGGGGCGTGGTCTCTAACTATGGCTACACCTTC	CASSLGGVVSNYGYTF
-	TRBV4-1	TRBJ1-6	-	TGCGCCAGCAGCCAAGATACGGGTTCACCCCTCCACTTT	CASSQDTGSPLHF
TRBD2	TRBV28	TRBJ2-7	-	TGTGCCAGCATAAGAGGCGGGGGGTTCGGCGAGCAGTACTTC	CASIRGGGFGEQYF
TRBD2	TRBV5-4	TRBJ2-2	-	TGTGCCAGCAGCCGGCCGCGGGAGGGTGGCACCGGGGAGCTGTTTTTT	CASSRPREGGTGELFF
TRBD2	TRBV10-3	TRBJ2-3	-	TGTGCCATCAGTGATCCCCGGGGCGGGGGGGCCACAGATACGCAGTATTTT	CAISDPRGGGATDTQYF
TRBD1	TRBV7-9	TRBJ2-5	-	TGTGCCAGCAGCCAGGGGGTCTTGGAGACCCAGTACTTC	CASSQGVLETQYF
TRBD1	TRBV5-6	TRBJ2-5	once	TGTGCCAGCAGCTCCTCCGGGACAGGGAGGGCCCAGTACTTC	CASSSSGTGRAQYF
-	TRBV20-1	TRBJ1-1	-	TGCAGTTCGATACGGACTGAAGCTTTCTTT	CSSIRTEAFF
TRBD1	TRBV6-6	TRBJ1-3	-	TGTGCCAGCAGCCTTGGACAGGCTCTTTCTGGAAACACCATATATTTT	CASSLGQALSGNTIYF
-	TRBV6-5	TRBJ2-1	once	TGTGCCAGCAGTAACACCGGATACAATGAGCAGTTCTTC	CASSNTGYNEQFF
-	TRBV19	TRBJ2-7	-	TGTGCCAGTAGTATCTCCTTTGCGACGGGGACCTACGAGCAGTACTTC	CASSISFATGTYEQYF
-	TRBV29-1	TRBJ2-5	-	TGCAGCGTTGAACAGGAATTCGAGACCCAGTACTTC	CSVEQEFETQYF
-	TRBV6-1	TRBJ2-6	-	TGTGCCAGCAGTGAAGGGGAGTGGACAGGGGCCAACGTCCTGACTTTC	CASSEGEWTGANVLTF
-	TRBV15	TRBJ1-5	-	TGTGCCACCAGCAAGGGGTTAGTGGGCCCGCCCCAGCATTTT	CATSKGLVGPPQHF
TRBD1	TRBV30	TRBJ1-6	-	TGTGCCTGGAGTCCGGACAGGCGTCTCAATTCACCCCTCCACTTT	CAWSPDRRLNSPLHF
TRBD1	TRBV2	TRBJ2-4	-	TGTGCCAGCAGTGTTGGGGGACAGGGAAACATTCAGTACTTC	CASSVGGQGNIQYF
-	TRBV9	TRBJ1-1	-	TGTGCCAGCAGCGTAGGCATGAACACTGAAGCTTTCTTT	CASSVGMNTEAFF
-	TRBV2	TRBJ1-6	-	TGTGCCAGCAGTGAAGCGCAACGGTCCCCCTCACCCCTCCACTTT	CASSEAQRSPSPLHF
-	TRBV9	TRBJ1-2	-	TGTGCCAGCAGCTCTCCCGAGTGGGGGAGGATTAACTATGGCTACACCTTC	CASSSPEWGRINYGYTF
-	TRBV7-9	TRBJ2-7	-	TGTGCCAGCAGCTTAGCGAAGGTGGGGGTGGAGCAGTACTTC	CASSLAKVGVEQYF
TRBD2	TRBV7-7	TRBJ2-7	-	TGTGCCAGCAGCAGCGGGGGGCCGACCTACGAGCAGTACTTC	CASSSGGPTYEQYF
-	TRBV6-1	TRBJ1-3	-	TGTGCCAGCCGACACTCTGGAAACACCATATATTTT	CASRHSGNTIYF
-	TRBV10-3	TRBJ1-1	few	TGTGCCATCAGGAAGGGAAGCACTGAAGCTTTCTTT	CAIRKGSTEAFF
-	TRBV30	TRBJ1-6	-	TGTGCCTGGAGTGTTGGACAGTCAAATTCACCCCTCCACTTT	CAWSVGQSNSPLHF
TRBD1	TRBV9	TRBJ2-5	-	TGTGCCAGCAGCGTAGGGGGCAGGGGGTGGGAGACCCAGTACTTC	CASSVGGRGWETQYF
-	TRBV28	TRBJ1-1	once	TGTGCCAGCAACGAGGGGAACACTGAAGCTTTCTTT	CASNEGNTEAFF
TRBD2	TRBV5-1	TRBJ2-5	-	TGCGCCAGCAGCCTTGGACTAGCGGGGGGCGAAGGAGAGACCCAGTACTTC	CASSLGLAGGEGETQYF
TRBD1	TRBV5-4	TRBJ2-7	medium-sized	TGTGCCAGCAGCTCCCGCAGGGGGTCCTACGAGCAGTACTTC	CASSSRRGSYEQYF
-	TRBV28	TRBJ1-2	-	TGTGCCAGCTCTTCGACGGCAGTTCATGGCTACACCTTC	CASSSTAVHGYTF
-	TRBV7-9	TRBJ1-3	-	TGTGCCAGCAGCTTAGAGACCCGACCCGGAAACACCATATATTTT	CASSLETRPGNTIYF
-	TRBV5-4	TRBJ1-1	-	TGTGCCAGCAGCTTGGGACAGAGGAACACTGAAGCTTTCTTT	CASSLGQRNTEAFF
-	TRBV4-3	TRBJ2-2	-	TGCGCCAGCAGCCCCAGGGTGTGGACAGAGAACACCGGGGAGCTGTTTTTT	CASSPRVWTENTGELFF
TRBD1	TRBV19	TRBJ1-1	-	TGTGCCAGTAATCCCAAGGGGGCGTTACTGAACACTGAAGCTTTCTTT	CASNPKGALLNTEAFF
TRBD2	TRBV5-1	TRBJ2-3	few	TGCGCCAGCAGGGGTCTAGCGGGGGTCACAGATACGCAGTATTTT	CASRGLAGVTDTQYF
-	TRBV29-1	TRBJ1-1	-	TGCAGCGTGGCCACATCCAGGATAAGGGACACTGAAGCTTTCTTT	CSVATSRIRDTEAFF
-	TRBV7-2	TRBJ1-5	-	TGTGCCAGCAGCACCACGGTAATGAGCAATCAGCCCCAGCATTTT	CASSTTVMSNQPQHF
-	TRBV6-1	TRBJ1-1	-	TGTGCCAGCAGTGAAATTTCGAGTTTTGAAGCTTTCTTT	CASSEISSFEAFF
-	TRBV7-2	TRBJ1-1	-	TGTGCCAGCAGCTTTGGCAGAGTGAACACTGAAGCTTTCTTT	CASSFGRVNTEAFF
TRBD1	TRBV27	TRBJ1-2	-	TGTGCCAGCAGGGTAGCTGGACAGGGGGCTTTTAACTATGGCTACACCTTC	CASRVAGQGAFNYGYTF